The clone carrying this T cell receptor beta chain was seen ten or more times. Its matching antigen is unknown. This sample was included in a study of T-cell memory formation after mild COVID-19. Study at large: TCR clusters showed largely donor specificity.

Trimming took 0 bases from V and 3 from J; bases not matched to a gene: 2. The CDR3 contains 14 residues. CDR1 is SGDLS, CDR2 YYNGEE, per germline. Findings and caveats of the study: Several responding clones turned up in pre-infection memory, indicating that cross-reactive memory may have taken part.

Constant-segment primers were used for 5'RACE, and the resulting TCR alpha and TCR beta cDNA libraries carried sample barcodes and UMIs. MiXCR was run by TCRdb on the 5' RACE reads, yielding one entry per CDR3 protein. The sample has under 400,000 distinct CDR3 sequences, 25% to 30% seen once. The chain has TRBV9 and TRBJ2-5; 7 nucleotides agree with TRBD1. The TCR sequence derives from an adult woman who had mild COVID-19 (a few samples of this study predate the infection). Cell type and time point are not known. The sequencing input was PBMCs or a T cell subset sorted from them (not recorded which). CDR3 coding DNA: TGTGCCAGCAGCGTAGACAGGGGTGAAGAGACCCAGTACTTC. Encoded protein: CASSVDRGEETQYF.